One TCR beta chain is described in this entry. Its antigen is as yet unknown. These data are taken from a study of cytomegalovirus exposure and HLA in healthy donors. Background on the study: The Caucasian-associated ancestry cluster contained approximately 81% of the roughly 390 genotyped donors.

The PCR employed 60 Vbeta primers together with 13 Jbeta primers. Authors' analysis steps: It was a later analysis that counted some 80 million unique TCR beta chains, of which around 11 million were shared. Assay used: immunoSEQ multiplex PCR; TCRdb lists only in-frame clones, some missing. That table is the source of V, J and clone size, and D and trimming were worked out from the DNA. The repertoire has about 130,000 clones, 75% to 90% of them found once; the top ten carry 1%. There are 15 residues in the CDR3. J lost 2 bases, V lost 7 bases, and 8 bases had no gene match. The germline V gene has CDR1 MNHNS and CDR2 SASEGT. Findings of the study overall: In vitro checks showed that a few CMV-associated chains really do target CMV antigens.

The rearrangement joins TRBV6-1 to TRBJ1-2, with TRBD1 matching 9 bases. The sequenced sample was PBMCs. This TCR was sampled from a man in his forties in good health and CMV-seronegative. This CDR3 is CASTRTGVTNYGYTF. The CDR3, as DNA: TGTGCCAGCACCCGGACAGGGGTAACGAACTATGGCTACACCTTC.